These 14 T cell receptor beta chains were sequenced from one sample in a study of cytomegalovirus exposure and HLA in healthy donors listed by TCRdb under 2017. Libraries were made using the immunoSEQ multiplex PCR assay. A mixture of 60 forward primers for TCR Vbeta segments and 13 reverse primers for TCR Jbeta segments was used in the multiplex PCR. The immuneACCESS repertoire file appears here via TCRdb, limited to in-frame rearrangements. These files lack a portion of the clones; in checked studies, under half of the deficit traces to unresolved V genes, and the cause of the others is not known. The sample table holds 21,000 or so clones. Of the sample, about a fifth falls within the top ten clones. The sequencing input was PBMCs. These receptors were taken from a man aged 60-69 years in good health and CMV-seropositive.

V usage is TRBV30 and J usage is TRBJ1-4; 7 positions match TRBD1. CDR3 length: 13 residues. J lost 8 bases, V lost 7 bases, and 10 bases had no gene match. Looked up from germline, CDR1 is GTSNPN and CDR2 is SVGIG (reference sequence). This CDR3 reads CAYRERGREKLFF. In nucleotides, the CDR3 is TGTGCCTATCGGGAAAGGGGGCGGGAAAAACTGTTTTTT.

This rearrangement joins TRBV6-1 to TRBJ2-1, with 7 bases matching TRBD2. Germline CDR1 reads MNHNS; CDR2 reads SASEGT. The CDR3 is 15 residues long. V gave up 2 bases and J gave up 4 bases; unmatched junction bases: 5. CDR3 in DNA: TGTGCCAGCAGTGAAAAGCCTAGCGGTTACAATGAGCAGTTCTTC. Translation gives CASSEKPSGYNEQFF.

The chain combines TRBV19 with TRBJ1-2, with 7 nucleotides matching TRBD1. Germline CDR1 LNHDA, CDR2 SQIVND (reference sequence). This CDR3 region has 14 residues. The junction had 5 bases not matched to a gene; V was cut back by 4 bases and J by 3 bases. The CDR3 DNA reads TGTGCCAGTAGTAGGGGACAGCTCTACTATGGCTACACCTTC. Translated, it gives CASSRGQLYYGYTF.

This chain uses TRBV28 with TRBJ1-4; D uncertain. V was cut by 2 bases and J by 3 bases, with 10 bases left in between. CDR3 length: 15 amino acids. Germline lookup yields CDR1 MDHEN and CDR2 SYDVKM. CDR3 loop: CASSLGQAPNEKLFF. In nucleotides, the CDR3 is TGTGCCAGCAGTTTAGGGCAGGCGCCTAATGAAAAACTGTTTTTT.

The V call is TRBV5-1, the J call TRBJ1-1; 10 nucleotides line up with TRBD1. CDR3 length: 15 residues. Trimming removed 3 bases from V and 1 base from J; junction bases left unmatched: 3. Germline lookup yields CDR1 SGHRS and CDR2 YFSETQ. CDR3 DNA sequence: TGCGCCAGCAGCTCCCGGACAGGGGGGAACACTGAAGCTTTCTTT. Translating gives CASSSRTGGNTEAFF.

The chain couples TRBV4-1 to TRBJ2-1, with 7 bases fitting TRBD2. Trimming cost V 4 bases and J 13 bases; bases outside gene matches: 10. This CDR3 comprises 13 residues. Germline CDR1 MGHRA, CDR2 YSYEKL. CDR3 in DNA: TGCGCCAGCAGCCTAAAGGGCACTAGCGACCAGTTCTTC. Translated: CASSLKGTSDQFF.

The chain couples TRBV7-6 to TRBJ2-5; 7 nucleotides align to TRBD2. Unmatched junction bases numbered 8, after V lost 8 bases and J lost 5 bases. Looked up from germline, CDR1 is SGHVS and CDR2 is FNYEAQ. The CDR3 runs 13 residues. CDR3 loop: CASSREDGETQYF. CDR3 coding DNA: TGTGCCAGCTCACGGGAGGATGGGGAGACCCAGTACTTC.

The rearrangement uses TRBV6-1 and TRBJ2-7; possible D gene TRBD2, 5 bases. This CDR3 is 16 amino acids long. Trimming took 1 base from V and 3 from J, leaving 16 bases between them. Germline V gene data show CDR1 as MNHNS and CDR2 as SASEGT. The CDR3 DNA is TGTGCCAGCAGTGAAGGTCTGCCGGGGATAGGCTACGAGCAGTACTTC. This translates into CASSEGLPGIGYEQYF.

V usage is TRBV5-1 and J usage is TRBJ1-1; TRBD1 matches 10 bases. V trimming: 2 bases; J trimming: 1 base; junction bases outside the gene matches: 2. The CDR3 spans 15 residues. The germline gives CDR1 SGHRS, CDR2 YFSETQ. DNA for the CDR3: TGCGCCAGCAGCTTTGGGACAGGGGCGAACACTGAAGCTTTCTTT. This sequence encodes CASSFGTGANTEAFF. The full variable domain, in which reference TRBV5-1 and TRBJ1-1 provide the parts outside the CDR3, is KAGVTQTPRYLIKTRGQQVTLSCSPISGHRSVSWYQQTPGQGLQFLFEYFSETQRNKGNFPGRFSGRQFSNSRSEMNVSTLELGDSALYLCASSFGTGANTEAFFGQGTRLTVV.

The chain uses TRBV11-2 and TRBJ2-7, with a weak D call TRBD2 (6 bases). Trimming took off 1 base at V and 2 bases at J, with 9 bases between the two ends. In germline, CDR1 is SGHAT, CDR2 FQNNGV. This CDR3 has 14 amino acids. As DNA, the CDR3 is TGTGCCAGCAGCTTAGGACTAGGGCCCTACGAGCAGTACTTC. Its translation: CASSLGLGPYEQYF.

CDR3 sequence reads: CASSPVNGRNNEQFF. The CDR3 nucleotides are TGTGCCAGCTCACCGGTCAACGGGAGGAACAATGAGCAGTTCTTC. This rearrangement joins TRBV18 to TRBJ2-1; 7 positions agree with TRBD2. V lost 3 bases to trimming and J lost 5 bases; unmatched junction nucleotides: 7. The V gene's germline CDR1 is KGHSH and CDR2 LQKENI. CDR3 length: 15 amino acids.

The rearrangement joins TRBV19 to TRBJ2-1, with 7 bases aligning to TRBD1. Germline V gene lookup returns CDR1 LNHDA and CDR2 SQIVND (reference sequence). V lost 3 bases to trimming and J lost 4 bases; unmatched junction nucleotides: 3. The CDR3 loop spans 14 amino acids. The CDR3 is CASSMGDSYNEQFF. The CDR3 coding sequence is TGTGCCAGTAGTATGGGGGACAGTTACAATGAGCAGTTCTTC.

The rearrangement uses TRBV15 and TRBJ2-7; 14 positions agree with TRBD2. CDR1 is LNHNV and CDR2 is YYDKDF in the germline V gene (reference sequence). V was clipped by 3 bases and J by 4 bases; unmatched bases: 11. The CDR3 sequence is 18 residues long. The CDR3 sequence: CATSRGTSGRREGYEQYF. CDR3 DNA sequence: TGTGCCACCAGCAGGGGGACTAGCGGGAGAAGGGAAGGGTACGAGCAGTACTTC.

The chain joins TRBV7-2 to TRBJ2-1; 8 bases align to TRBD1. CDR1 SGHTA and CDR2 FQGNSA come from the germline V gene. V lost 5 bases to trimming and J lost 4 bases; unmatched junction nucleotides: 7. The CDR3 extends over 15 amino acids. Here the CDR3 DNA reads TGTGCCAGCAGCCTGGATACAGGGGGATACAATGAGCAGTTCTTC. Translated, it gives CASSLDTGGYNEQFF.